The 22 T cell receptor beta chains presented below share a single source sample, sequenced in a study of metastatic and nonmetastatic thyroid tumors. TCRdb re-called clones from the PCR reads using MiXCR. The repertoire holds about 33,000 clones, with over 15% as singletons. Patients had received no treatment of any kind before thyroid surgery. The sequenced sample consisted of blood. The receptors were gathered from a male donor with papillary thyroid cancer or a benign thyroid nodule (not recorded which). Some clones in this sample may be carry-over from other donors' samples.

The rearrangement joins TRBV5-1 to TRBJ2-5; the D is unclear. The germline CDR1 and CDR2 sequences are SGHRS and YFSETQ. V was cut by 2 bases and J by 0 bases, with 11 bases left in between. The CDR3 runs to 15 residues. The CDR3 loop reads CASSFAGRNQETQYF. CDR3 coding DNA: TGCGCCAGCAGCTTCGCCGGACGCAACCAAGAGACCCAGTACTTC.

In this sample, this clone turned up a few times. With a much larger clone just one base away, this may be a read error. The chain is built from TRBV6-5 and TRBJ1-4; D unclear. The CDR3 loop spans 13 amino acids. Germline CDR1 and CDR2: MNHEY and SVGAGI. This CDR3 reads CASSPGVSEKLFF. The CDR3 bases are TGCGCCAGCAGTCCCGGGGTAAGTGAAAAACTGTTTTTT.

This clone was found a few times. This may arise from a read error, as a much more abundant clone is one base away. V and J are TRBV6-1 and TRBJ1-1; the D gene is possibly TRBD1 (5 bases). Per the germline V gene, CDR1 is MNHNS and CDR2 is SASEGT. The CDR3 totals 14 residues. The CDR3 bases are TGTGCCAGCAGTACGGGACTTTCAGACACTGAATCTTTCTTT. This sequence encodes CASSTGLSDTESFF.

J is TRBJ2-7 and V is TRBV20-1, with TRBD1 matching over 8 bases. The V segment lost 6 bases and the J segment 5 bases; nucleotides outside the gene matches: 9. The CDR3 covers 13 residues. The germline gives CDR1 DFQATT, CDR2 SNEGSKA (reference sequence). CDR3 bases: TGCAGTGCGAAACAGGGGGAATTCAACGAGCAGTACTTC. This sequence encodes CSAKQGEFNEQYF.

The V gene is TRBV19, the J gene TRBJ2-3, with D hard to call. CDR3 length equals 12 residues. Germline V CDR1 and CDR2: LNHDA, SQIVND (reference sequence). Trimming took off 8 bases at V and 1 base at J, with 7 bases between the two ends. The CDR3, as DNA: TGTGCCAGTGTCACGGGCACAGATACGCAGTATTTT. Protein sequence: CASVTGTDTQYF.

This clone has at least ten counts. The gene calls are TRBV18 and TRBJ2-7; no definite D call. The germline V and J ends were trimmed by 5 bases and 0 bases, with 8 bases remaining between them. There are 13 residues in the CDR3. Per the germline V gene, CDR1 is KGHSH and CDR2 is LQKENI. The CDR3 is CASSNGPSYEQYF. The CDR3 coding sequence is TGTGCCAGCTCAAACGGGCCCTCCTACGAGCAGTACTTC.

The chain employs TRBV5-8 and TRBJ1-2; 7 positions match TRBD1. V shed 6 bases, J shed 4 bases, and the junction held 12 bases outside the gene matches. The CDR3 extends over 15 amino acids. Germline values: CDR1 SGHTS, CDR2 YDEGEE. The CDR3 protein is CASTEIRTGPYGYTF. The CDR3, as DNA: TGTGCCAGCACCGAAATTAGGACAGGACCCTATGGCTACACCTTC.

This clone was picked up many times. This sequence joins TRBV19 and TRBJ2-7; 7 bases map to TRBD1. Germline V gene lookup returns CDR1 LNHDA and CDR2 SQIVND (reference sequence). This CDR3 spans 16 amino acids. The V and J ends lost 4 bases and 2 bases, in that order; junction bases with no gene match: 11. The CDR3 reads CASSTPTGSGTYEQYF. As DNA, the CDR3 is TGTGCCAGTAGTACCCCGACAGGGTCCGGAACCTACGAGCAGTACTTC.

This clone counts as medium-sized. This rearrangement joins TRBV12-3 or TRBV12-4 to TRBJ1-2, with 9 positions matching TRBD1. V lost 6 bases to trimming and J lost 2 bases; unmatched junction nucleotides: 7. The CDR3 covers 15 residues. The CDR3 sequence is CASRSTGTGNYGYTF. CDR3 nucleotides: TGTGCCAGCAGGTCCACCGGGACAGGGAACTATGGCTACACCTTC.

This clone has at least ten counts. The rearrangement links TRBV30 to TRBJ1-1, with 7 bases aligning to TRBD1. CDR1 and CDR2 (germline): GTSNPN, SVGIG (reference sequence). Trimming took 1 base from V and 8 from J; bases not matched to a gene: 10. The CDR3 consists of 14 residues. The CDR3 loop is CAWSAIDRVGEAFF. Written as DNA, the CDR3 is TGTGCCTGGAGTGCCATCGACAGGGTGGGAGAAGCTTTCTTT.

CDR3 sequence reads: CASRPTGWTYNEQFF. As DNA, the CDR3 is TGTGCCAGCAGGCCTACAGGTTGGACCTACAATGAGCAGTTCTTC. The chain joins TRBV28 to TRBJ2-1; D perhaps matches TRBD1 (5 bases). Trimming removed 6 bases from V and 2 bases from J, with 14 bases in between. The germline gives CDR1 MDHEN, CDR2 SYDVKM. The CDR3 is 15 amino acids.

This clone was counted only a few times. The junction departs from the called germline gene at one end, perhaps through a read error. CDR3 bases: TGTGCCATCAGCCCCGGACGACATGAGCAGTTCTTC. Its protein product is CAISPGRHEQFF. The rearrangement joins TRBV7-6 to TRBJ2-1; no reliable D call. Germline V gene sequence: CDR1 SGHVS, CDR2 FNYEAQ. The CDR3 consists of 12 residues.

This clone occurred many times. The chain combines TRBV5-1 with TRBJ2-3; D possibly corresponds to TRBD2 (6 bases). Trimming cost V 0 bases and J 4 bases, with 9 bases left between them. The CDR3 is made up of 14 amino acids. Germline V CDR1 and CDR2: SGHRS, YFSETQ. The CDR3 nucleotides are TGCGCCAGCAGCTTGGGGGGGGTCGCAGATACGCAGTATTTT. This codes for CASSLGGVADTQYF.

A note on this clone: At one of its ends the junction is not consistent with the germline gene, which may arise from a read error. This chain uses TRBV20-1 with TRBJ2-3, with 9 bases lining up with TRBD1. Germline V gene data show CDR1 as DFQATT and CDR2 as SNEGSKA (reference sequence). The CDR3 runs to 16 residues. The DNA of the CDR3 is TGCATTGCTAGAGATTCTTCTACAGGGGGCCCAGATACGCAGTATTTT. This sequence encodes CIARDSSTGGPDTQYF.

This clone was seen at least ten times. The chain employs TRBV5-1 and TRBJ1-3; 7 bases are shared with TRBD1. There are 16 residues in the CDR3. J lost 3 bases, V lost 0 bases, and 6 bases had no gene match. Looked up from germline, CDR1 is SGHRS and CDR2 is YFSETQ. The CDR3 coding sequence is TGCGCCAGCAGCTTGGCCGGGACAGCGTATGGAAACACCATATATTTT. Translating it yields CASSLAGTAYGNTIYF.

This clone was seen ten or more times. This chain joins TRBV20-1 and TRBJ2-1; 13 nucleotides align to TRBD2. Germline lookup yields CDR1 DFQATT and CDR2 SNEGSKA (reference sequence). The CDR3 extends over 17 amino acids. Unmatched junction bases numbered 12, after V lost 0 bases and J lost 10 bases. This CDR3 reads CSAREMGTSGILWEQFF. CDR3 DNA sequence: TGCAGTGCTAGAGAGATGGGGACTAGCGGGATACTTTGGGAGCAGTTCTTC.

The chain joins TRBV7-3 to TRBJ2-5; the match to TRBD2 covers 8 bases. V trimming: 6 bases; J trimming: 2 bases; junction bases outside the gene matches: 8. There are 15 residues in the CDR3. Germline-derived CDR1 and CDR2 are SGHTA and FQGTGA. The CDR3 sequence: CASSYERGRQETQYF. In DNA form, the CDR3 reads TGTGCCAGCAGTTACGAGCGGGGGCGTCAAGAGACCCAGTACTTC.

This clone has more than one count but fewer than ten. The genes are TRBV6-1 and TRBJ1-2, with a tentative D call TRBD1 (5 bases). This CDR3 comprises 11 residues. Germline values: CDR1 MNHNS, CDR2 SASEGT. Trimming took 7 bases from V and 7 from J, leaving 10 bases between them. CDR3 in amino acids: CASTGGGGYTF. CDR3 nucleotides: TGTGCCAGCACTGGGGGGGGTGGCTACACCTTC.

This clone occurred a few times. An end of the junction differs from the germline gene, which may be a read error. This rearrangement joins TRBV24-1 to TRBJ1-2, with a possible D match to TRBD1 (5 bases). Germline CDR1 KGHDR, CDR2 SFDVKD. The CDR3 runs to 12 residues. The CDR3 bases are TGCGCCACCAGGGATCCGGGGTATGTCTACACCTTC. It yields the protein CATRDPGYVYTF.

This clone turned up a few times. One junction end does not reproduce the germline sequence, and a read error may be involved. The chain links TRBV6-5 to TRBJ1-3; 7 nucleotides line up with TRBD1. The germline gives CDR1 MNHEY, CDR2 SVGAGI. The CDR3 covers 16 residues. CDR3 bases: TGTGCCAGCATTTACGGGACAGTGGACTCTGGAAACACCATATATTTT. Residues: CASIYGTVDSGNTIYF.

This clone has only a few counts. This rearrangement joins TRBV11-1 to TRBJ2-7; 11 nucleotides line up with TRBD1. The CDR3 runs to 16 residues. Per the germline V gene, CDR1 is SGHAT and CDR2 is FQDESV (reference sequence). Losses at the gene ends were 1 base for V and 0 bases for J; bases not matched to a gene: 2. CDR3 loop: CASSLGGQGGSYEQYF. CDR3 coding DNA: TGTGCCAGCAGCTTAGGGGGACAGGGGGGCTCCTACGAGCAGTACTTC.

This clone has a count of ten or more. This chain uses TRBV4-2 with TRBJ1-2; D gene unclear. Trimming took 3 bases from V and 8 from J, leaving 19 bases between them. The CDR3 consists of 15 residues. Germline V lookup: CDR1 LGHNA, CDR2 YNFKEQ. The CDR3 nucleotides read TGTGCCAGCAGCCACGAGGGTGGCAGGAGAGAAGGCTACACCTTC. This gives the protein CASSHEGGRREGYTF.